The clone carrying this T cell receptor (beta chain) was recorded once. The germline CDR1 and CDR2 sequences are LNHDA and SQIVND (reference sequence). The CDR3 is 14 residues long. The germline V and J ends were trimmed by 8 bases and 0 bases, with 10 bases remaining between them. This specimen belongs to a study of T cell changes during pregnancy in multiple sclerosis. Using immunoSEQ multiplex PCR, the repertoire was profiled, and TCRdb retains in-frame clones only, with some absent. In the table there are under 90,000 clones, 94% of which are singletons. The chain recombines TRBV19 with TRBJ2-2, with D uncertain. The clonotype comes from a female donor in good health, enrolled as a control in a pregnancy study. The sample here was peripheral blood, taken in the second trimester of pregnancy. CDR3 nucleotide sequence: TGTGCCAGTCGCGACACCACGAACACCGGGGAGCTGTTTTTT. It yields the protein CASRDTTNTGELFF.